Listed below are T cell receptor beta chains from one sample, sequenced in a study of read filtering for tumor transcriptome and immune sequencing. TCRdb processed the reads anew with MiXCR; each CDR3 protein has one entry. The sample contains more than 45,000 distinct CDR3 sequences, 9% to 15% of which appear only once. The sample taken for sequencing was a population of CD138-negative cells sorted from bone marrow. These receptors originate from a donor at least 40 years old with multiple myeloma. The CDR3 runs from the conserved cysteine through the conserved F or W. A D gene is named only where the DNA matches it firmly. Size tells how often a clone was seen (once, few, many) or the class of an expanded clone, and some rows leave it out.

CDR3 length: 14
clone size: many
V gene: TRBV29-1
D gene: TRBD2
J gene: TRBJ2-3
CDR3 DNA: TGCAGCGCGGGACTAGCGGGGGCCTCAGATACGCAGTATTTT
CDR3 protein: CSAGLAGASDTQYF

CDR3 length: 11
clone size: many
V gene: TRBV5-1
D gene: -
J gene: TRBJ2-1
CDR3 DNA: TGCGCCAGCAGCTTGGGGAAGTGGCAGTTCTTC
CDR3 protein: CASSLGKWQFF

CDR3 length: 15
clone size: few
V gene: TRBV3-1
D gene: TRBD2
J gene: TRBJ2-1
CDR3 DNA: TGTGCCAGCAGCCTCACTAGCGGGAGTCCCAATGAGCAGTTCTTC
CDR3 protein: CASSLTSGSPNEQFF

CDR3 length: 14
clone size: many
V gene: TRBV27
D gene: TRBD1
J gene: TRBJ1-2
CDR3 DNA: TGTGCCAGCAGTTGTCGGGGACAGAACTATGGCTACACCTTC
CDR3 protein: CASSCRGQNYGYTF

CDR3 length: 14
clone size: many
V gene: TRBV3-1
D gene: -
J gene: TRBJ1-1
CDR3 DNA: TGTGCCAGCAGCCCAATATCTGGTGGAACTGAAGCTTTCTTT
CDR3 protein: CASSPISGGTEAFF

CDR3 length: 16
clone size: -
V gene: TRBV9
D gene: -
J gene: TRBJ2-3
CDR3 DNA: TGTGCCAGCAGCGTAGTGCCAGGTGTTGTCACAGATATGCAGTATTTT
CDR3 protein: CASSVVPGVVTDMQYF

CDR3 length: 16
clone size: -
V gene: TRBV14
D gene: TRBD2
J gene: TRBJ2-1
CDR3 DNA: TGTGCCAGCAGCCAAGATTGGCTAGCGGGGTACAGTGAGCAGTTCTTC
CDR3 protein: CASSQDWLAGYSEQFF

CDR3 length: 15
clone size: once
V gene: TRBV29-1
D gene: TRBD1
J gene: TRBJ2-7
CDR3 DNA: TGCAGCCCTGTGAACCCGGGACAGGGGCACTACGAGCAGTACTTC
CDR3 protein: CSPVNPGQGHYEQYF

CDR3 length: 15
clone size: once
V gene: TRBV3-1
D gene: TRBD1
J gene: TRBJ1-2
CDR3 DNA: TGTGTCAGCAGCCAAAACAGGGGGCCTCGCTATGGCTACACCTTC
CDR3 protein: CVSSQNRGPRYGYTF

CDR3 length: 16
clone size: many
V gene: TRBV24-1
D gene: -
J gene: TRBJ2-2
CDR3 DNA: TGTGCCACCAGTGACCCGACAGCCTCGAACACCGGGGAGCTGTTTTTT
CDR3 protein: CATSDPTASNTGELFF

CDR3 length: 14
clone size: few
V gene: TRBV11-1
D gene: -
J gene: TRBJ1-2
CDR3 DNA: TGTGCCAGCAGAGAGACAGGAGTTAACTATGGCTACACCTTC
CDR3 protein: CASRETGVNYGYTF

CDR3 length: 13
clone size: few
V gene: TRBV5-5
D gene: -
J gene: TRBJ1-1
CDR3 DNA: TGTGCCAGCAGCTTGGCGCCGAACACTGAAGCTTTCTTT
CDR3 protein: CASSLAPNTEAFF

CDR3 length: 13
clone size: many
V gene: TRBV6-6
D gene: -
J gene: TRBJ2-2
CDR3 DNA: TGTGCCAGCAGTTCCCCCGGTGGCGGGGAGCTGTTTTTT
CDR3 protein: CASSSPGGGELFF

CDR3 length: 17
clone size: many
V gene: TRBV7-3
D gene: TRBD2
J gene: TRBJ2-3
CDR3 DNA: TGTGCCAGCAGCCGAGCAGCGACTAGCGGGGGGTCGGTCGCGCAGTATTTT
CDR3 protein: CASSRAATSGGSVAQYF

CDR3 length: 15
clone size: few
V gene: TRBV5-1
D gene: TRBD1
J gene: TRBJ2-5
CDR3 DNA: TGCGCCAGCAGCTTGGATCCGGACAGGTCCGGGACCCAGTACTTC
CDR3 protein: CASSLDPDRSGTQYF

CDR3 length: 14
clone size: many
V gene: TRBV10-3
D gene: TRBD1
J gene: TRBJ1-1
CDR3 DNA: TGTGCCATCAGTCCGGGACAGGGATCCACTGAAGCTTTCTTT
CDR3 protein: CAISPGQGSTEAFF

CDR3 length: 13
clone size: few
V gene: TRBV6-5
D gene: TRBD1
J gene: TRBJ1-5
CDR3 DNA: TGTGCCAGCAGCCGACAGGGGGCAGGACCCCAGCATTTT
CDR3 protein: CASSRQGAGPQHF

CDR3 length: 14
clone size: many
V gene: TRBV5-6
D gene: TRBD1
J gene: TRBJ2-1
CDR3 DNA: TGTGCCAGCAGCATCCGGGACAGGGGATATGAGCAGTTCTTC
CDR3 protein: CASSIRDRGYEQFF

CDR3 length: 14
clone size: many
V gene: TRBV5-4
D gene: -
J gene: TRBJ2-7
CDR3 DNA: TGTGCCAGCAGCCATGGGGGCGGGGGCTACGAGCAGTACTTC
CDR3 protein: CASSHGGGGYEQYF

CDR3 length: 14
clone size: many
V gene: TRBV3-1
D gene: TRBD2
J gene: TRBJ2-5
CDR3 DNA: TGTGCCAGCAGTCAACTAGCGGGGGTACAGACCCAGTACTTC
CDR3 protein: CASSQLAGVQTQYF

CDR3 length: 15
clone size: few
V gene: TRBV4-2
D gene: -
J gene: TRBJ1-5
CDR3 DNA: TGTGCCAGCAGCGCGGACGGAGTTAGCAATCAGCCCCAGCATTTT
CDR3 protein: CASSADGVSNQPQHF

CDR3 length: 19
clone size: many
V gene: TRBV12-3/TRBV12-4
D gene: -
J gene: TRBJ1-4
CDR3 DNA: TGTGCCAGCAGTTTAGCGGGTGGGACTTCTAGAGGGACTAATGAAAAACTGTTTTTT
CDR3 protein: CASSLAGGTSRGTNEKLFF

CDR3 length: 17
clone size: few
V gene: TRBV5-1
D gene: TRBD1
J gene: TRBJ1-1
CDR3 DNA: TGCGCCAGCAGCTTGACTGGGGGTGGACAGGGAGGCGCTGAAGCTTTCTTT
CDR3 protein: CASSLTGGGQGGAEAFF

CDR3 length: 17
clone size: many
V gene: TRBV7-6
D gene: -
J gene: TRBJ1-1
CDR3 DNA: TGTGCCAGCAGCTTATCGAGGAGCCCCACTTCACCCACTGAAGCTTTCTTT
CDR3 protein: CASSLSRSPTSPTEAFF

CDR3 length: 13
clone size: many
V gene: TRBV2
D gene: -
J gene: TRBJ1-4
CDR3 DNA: TGTGCCAGCATTTCCGCCACTAATGAAAAACTGTTTTTT
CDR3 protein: CASISATNEKLFF

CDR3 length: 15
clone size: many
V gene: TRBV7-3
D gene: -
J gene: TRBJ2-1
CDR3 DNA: TGTGCCAGCAGCCCCGGCGGGGCACTTTACAATGAGCAGTTCTTC
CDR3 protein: CASSPGGALYNEQFF

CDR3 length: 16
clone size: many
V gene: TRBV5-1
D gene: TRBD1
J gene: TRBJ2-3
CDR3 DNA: TGCGCCAGCAGCCGATTATCCGGGACAGACACAGATACGCAGTATTTT
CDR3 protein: CASSRLSGTDTDTQYF

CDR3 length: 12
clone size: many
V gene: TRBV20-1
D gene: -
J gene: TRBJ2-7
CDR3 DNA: TGCAGTGCCCAAGAGGGCCACTACGAGCAGTACTTC
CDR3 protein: CSAQEGHYEQYF

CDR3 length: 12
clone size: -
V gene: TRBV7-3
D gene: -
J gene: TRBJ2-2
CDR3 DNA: TGTGCCTGCAGCTCCTACACCGGGGAGCTGTTTTTT
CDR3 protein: CACSSYTGELFF

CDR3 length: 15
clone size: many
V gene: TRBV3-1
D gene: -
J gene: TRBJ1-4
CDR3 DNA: TGTGCCAGCAGCCAGGACCCCGAGGGCGGGGAAAAACTGTTTTTT
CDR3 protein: CASSQDPEGGEKLFF

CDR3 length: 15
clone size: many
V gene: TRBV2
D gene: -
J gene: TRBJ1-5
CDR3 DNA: TGTGCCAGCAGTGCTGGGACCGAGGGCAATCAGCCCCAGCATTTT
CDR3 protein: CASSAGTEGNQPQHF

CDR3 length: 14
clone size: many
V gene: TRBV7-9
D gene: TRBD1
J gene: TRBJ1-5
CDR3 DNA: TGTGCCAGCAGCGTGACCGGACAGGGAGGGCCCCAGCATTTT
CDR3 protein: CASSVTGQGGPQHF

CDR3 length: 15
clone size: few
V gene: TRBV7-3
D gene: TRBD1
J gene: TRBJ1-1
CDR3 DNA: TGTGCCAGCAGCGCCTCCGGGACAGGGGCCACTGAAGCTTTCTTT
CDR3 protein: CASSASGTGATEAFF

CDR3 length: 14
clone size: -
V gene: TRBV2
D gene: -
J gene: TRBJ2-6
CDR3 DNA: TGTGCCAGCAGTGAAGATTCTGGGGCCAACGTCCTGACTTTC
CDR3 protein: CASSEDSGANVLTF

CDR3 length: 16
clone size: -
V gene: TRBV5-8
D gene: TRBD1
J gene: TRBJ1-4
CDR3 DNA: TGTGCCAGTAGCGCGGGACAGGGAGCAACTAATGAAAAACTGTTTTTT
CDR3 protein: CASSAGQGATNEKLFF

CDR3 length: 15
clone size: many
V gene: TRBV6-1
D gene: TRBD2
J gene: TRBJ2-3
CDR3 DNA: TGTGCCAGCAACCAGCGGGGGTTAGGCACAGATACGCAGTATTTT
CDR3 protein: CASNQRGLGTDTQYF

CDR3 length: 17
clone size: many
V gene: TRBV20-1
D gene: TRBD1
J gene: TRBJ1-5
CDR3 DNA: TGCAGTGCTAGAGCCCTGAGGCCACAGGGCAGGGGGCAGCCCCAGCATTTT
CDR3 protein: CSARALRPQGRGQPQHF

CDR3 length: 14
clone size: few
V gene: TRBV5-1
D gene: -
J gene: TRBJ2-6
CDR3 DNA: TGCGCCAGCAGCCCTAACGGGGGTACCAACGTCCTGACTTTC
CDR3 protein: CASSPNGGTNVLTF

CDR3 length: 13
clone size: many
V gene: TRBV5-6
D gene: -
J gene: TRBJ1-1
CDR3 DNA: TGTGCCAGCAGCTTAAGGGCCGCTGGTGAAGCTTTCTTT
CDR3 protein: CASSLRAAGEAFF

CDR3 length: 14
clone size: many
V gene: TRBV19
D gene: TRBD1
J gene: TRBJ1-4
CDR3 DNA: TGTGCCAGTAGGGACAGGGGTGGTAATGAAAAACTGTTTTTT
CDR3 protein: CASRDRGGNEKLFF

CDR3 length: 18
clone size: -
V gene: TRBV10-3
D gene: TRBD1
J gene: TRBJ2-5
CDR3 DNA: TGTGCCATCAGTGGACTGGTCGTGACAGGGGGACAGAGGGAGACCCAGTACTTC
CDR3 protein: CAISGLVVTGGQRETQYF

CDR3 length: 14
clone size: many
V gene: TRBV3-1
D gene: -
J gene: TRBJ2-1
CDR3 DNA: TGTGCCAGCAGCCAAGAATACAGAGCCAATGAGCAGTTCTTC
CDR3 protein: CASSQEYRANEQFF

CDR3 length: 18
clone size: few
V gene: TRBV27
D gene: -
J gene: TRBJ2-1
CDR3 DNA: TGTGCCAGCAGTTTATCGGGCGGGGGCCCGACATCCTACAATGAGCAGTTCTTC
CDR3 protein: CASSLSGGGPTSYNEQFF

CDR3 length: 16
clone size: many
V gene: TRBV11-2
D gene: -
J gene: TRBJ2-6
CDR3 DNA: TGTGCCAGCAGCCCGAGCCGGGTGAGGCTTGCCAACGTCCTGACTTTC
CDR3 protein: CASSPSRVRLANVLTF

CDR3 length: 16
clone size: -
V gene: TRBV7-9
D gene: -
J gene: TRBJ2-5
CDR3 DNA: TGTGCCAGCAGCTTAGACTGGGGAATAAGGCAAGAGACCCAGTACTTC
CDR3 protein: CASSLDWGIRQETQYF

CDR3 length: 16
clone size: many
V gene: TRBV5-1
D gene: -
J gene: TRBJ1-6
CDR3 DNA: TGCGCCAGCAGCCCGGACGGCGGGAGAAGGAATTCACCCCTCCACTTT
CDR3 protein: CASSPDGGRRNSPLHF

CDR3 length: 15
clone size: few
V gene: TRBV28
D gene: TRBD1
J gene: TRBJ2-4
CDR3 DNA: TGTGCCAGCAGTCCCCCGGACAGGGAAAAAAACATTCAGTACTTC
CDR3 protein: CASSPPDREKNIQYF

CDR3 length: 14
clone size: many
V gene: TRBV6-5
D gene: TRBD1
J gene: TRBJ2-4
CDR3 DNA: TGTGCCAGCAGGGACAGGGTATATGAAAACATTCAGTACTTC
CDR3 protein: CASRDRVYENIQYF

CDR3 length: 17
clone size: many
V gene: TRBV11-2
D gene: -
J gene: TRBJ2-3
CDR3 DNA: TGTGCCAGCAGCTCGGGGGCGGGCGGACCCTCCACAGATACGCAGTATTTT
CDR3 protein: CASSSGAGGPSTDTQYF

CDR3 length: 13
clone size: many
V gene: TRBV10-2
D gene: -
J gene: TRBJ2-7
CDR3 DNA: TGCGCCAGCAGTCGGGACGTAGACTACGAGCAGTACTTC
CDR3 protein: CASSRDVDYEQYF